These T cell receptor beta chains were read from a single sample in a study of blood T cell repertoires in COVID-19. The data were produced by immunoSEQ multiplex PCR, yet TCRdb's version contains in-frame clones alone and is incomplete. The sample shows over 300,000 clones, around four fifths of them seen only once. Sequencing was performed on peripheral blood. Receptor source: a woman aged 50 to 60 with acute or convalescent COVID-19. CDR3s include the opening cysteine and the closing phenylalanine or tryptophan. D genes are given only for firm matches. The listing skips clone size in some rows; elsewhere it reads once, few, many or a size class.

CDR3 protein	CDR3 DNA	J gene	V gene	clone size	D gene
CASSDSVVDTQYF	TGCGCCAGCAGCGACAGCGTTGTTGATACGCAGTATTTT	TRBJ2-3	TRBV5-1	NA	NA
CASSVDSGNTIYF	TGTGCCAGCAGCGTGGACAGTGGAAACACCATATATTTT	TRBJ1-3	TRBV9	NA	NA
CASSVEAETQYF	TGTGCCAGCAGTGTGGAGGCGGAGACCCAGTACTTC	TRBJ2-5	TRBV2	once	NA
CASSFTGTGELFF	TGCGCCAGCAGCTTCACAGGGACCGGGGAGCTGTTTTTT	TRBJ2-2	TRBV5-1	NA	NA
CASSWGQVGNTIYF	TGTGCCAGCAGTTGGGGACAGGTTGGAAACACCATATATTTT	TRBJ1-3	TRBV6-6	few	TRBD1
CASSFQGSYNEQFF	TGTGCCAGCAGTTTCCAGGGCTCCTACAATGAGCAGTTCTTC	TRBJ2-1	TRBV27	NA	NA
CSATRGEKLFF	TGCAGTGCTACACGGGGGGAAAAACTGTTTTTT	TRBJ1-4	TRBV20-1	NA	NA
CASSVLEGGKLFF	TGTGCCAGCAGCGTACTCGAAGGGGGAAAACTGTTTTTT	TRBJ1-4	TRBV9	NA	NA
CASSTHGQGLEGYTF	TGTGCCAGTAGTACCCACGGACAGGGCTTGGAGGGCTACACCTTC	TRBJ1-2	TRBV19	NA	TRBD1
CASSPRGQRETQYF	TGTGCCAGCAGCCCCAGGGGGCAACGGGAGACCCAGTACTTC	TRBJ2-5	TRBV7-9	once	TRBD1
CASSPPSPTGELFF	TGTGCCAGCTCACCACCTAGCCCCACCGGGGAGCTGTTTTTT	TRBJ2-2	TRBV18	once	NA
CASSIDSTGTIAKNIQYF	TGTGCCAGTAGTATAGATTCGACGGGTACCATAGCCAAAAACATTCAGTACTTC	TRBJ2-4	TRBV19	few	NA
CASSPERGYNSPLHF	TGTGCCAGCAGTCCCGAAAGAGGGTATAATTCACCCCTCCACTTT	TRBJ1-6	TRBV2	once	NA
CAWSPTTKEATEAFF	TGTGCCTGGAGCCCTACCACTAAGGAGGCTACTGAAGCTTTCTTT	TRBJ1-1	TRBV30	NA	NA
CASSRGADRGFETQYF	TGTGCCAGCAGCCGTGGGGCGGACAGGGGGTTTGAGACCCAGTACTTC	TRBJ2-5	TRBV3-1/TRBV3-2	NA	TRBD1
CASSTGGNYGYTF	TGTGCCAGCAGCACAGGGGGGAACTATGGCTACACCTTC	TRBJ1-2	TRBV6-5	NA	TRBD1
CASSTFGTGPHRGETQYF	TGTGCCAGCAGCACCTTTGGAACGGGACCCCACAGGGGGGAGACCCAGTACTTC	TRBJ2-5	TRBV7-6	NA	TRBD1
CASSWGLWGLAESSTGELFF	TGCGCCAGCAGCTGGGGACTGTGGGGACTAGCGGAATCGTCGACCGGGGAGCTGTTTTTT	TRBJ2-2	TRBV5-1	NA	TRBD2
CAGTRGSQQFF	TGTGCCGGAACTCGCGGGTCCCAGCAGTTCTTC	TRBJ2-1	TRBV7-9	many	NA
CASSQPGQGAGEQYF	TGTGCCAGCAGCCAACCGGGACAGGGGGCAGGCGAGCAGTACTTC	TRBJ2-7	TRBV6-5	NA	TRBD1
CASSRLVSYNEQFF	TGTGCCAGCAGCCGACTAGTCTCCTACAATGAGCAGTTCTTC	TRBJ2-1	TRBV7-3	few	NA
CASSPGVGSSSYNEQFF	TGTGCCAGCAGCCCCGGGGTTGGCTCGAGCTCCTACAATGAGCAGTTCTTC	TRBJ2-1	TRBV4-2	NA	NA
CSASPRRGTGELFF	TGCAGTGCTAGTCCCCGCAGGGGCACCGGGGAGCTGTTTTTT	TRBJ2-2	TRBV20-1	NA	NA
CASSIDRGGDSNQPQHF	TGTGCCAGTAGTATAGATCGAGGCGGCGATAGCAATCAGCCCCAGCATTTT	TRBJ1-5	TRBV19	NA	NA
CASSVRDTSSYEQYF	TGTGCCAGCAGCGTCCGGGACACGAGCTCCTACGAGCAGTACTTC	TRBJ2-7	TRBV5-6	NA	NA
CASRDRDAYRGKLFF	TGTGCCAGCAGGGACAGAGATGCCTATAGGGGAAAACTGTTTTTT	TRBJ1-4	TRBV2	NA	NA
CASSPDGTGSYEQYF	TGCGCCAGCAGCCCTGACGGGACAGGGTCGTACGAGCAGTACTTC	TRBJ2-7	TRBV5-1	NA	TRBD1
CASRPVGISAQHF	TGTGCCAGCAGGCCCGTCGGGATTTCGGCCCAGCATTTT	TRBJ1-5	TRBV2	few	NA
CASGQGVVETQYF	TGTGCCAGTGGGCAGGGGGTTGTAGAGACCCAGTACTTC	TRBJ2-5	TRBV19	NA	TRBD1
CASSFYRGDEGNTIYF	TGCGCCAGCAGCTTCTACAGGGGTGATGAAGGAAACACCATATATTTT	TRBJ1-3	TRBV5-1	NA	TRBD1
CASSPPSSAHQAFF	TGTGCCAGCTCACCACCGTCTTCCGCACATCAAGCTTTCTTT	TRBJ1-1	TRBV18	NA	NA
CASSRGTGGSEKLFF	TGTGCCAGCAGCCGAGGGACAGGGGGCAGTGAAAAACTGTTTTTT	TRBJ1-4	TRBV14	once	TRBD1
CASSPRGTQGGEQFF	TGTGCCAGCTCACCTAGGGGGACCCAAGGTGGGGAGCAGTTCTTC	TRBJ2-1	TRBV18	NA	NA
CASSPPQRNGETQYF	TGTGCCAGCTCACCACCGCAGCGAAACGGGGAGACCCAGTACTTC	TRBJ2-5	TRBV18	NA	NA
CASSPRTDGRDGYTF	TGTGCCAGCAGCCCCCGGACTGACGGACGGGATGGCTACACCTTC	TRBJ1-2	TRBV3-1/TRBV3-2	NA	NA
CATSDPLGTDTQYF	TGTGCCACCAGTGACCCACTCGGGACAGATACGCAGTATTTT	TRBJ2-3	TRBV24-1	NA	NA
CASSLGLAGRDEQFF	TGTGCCAGCAGTTTAGGACTAGCGGGGAGGGATGAGCAGTTCTTC	TRBJ2-1	TRBV28	NA	TRBD2
CASSPPIGGGNEQYF	TGTGCCAGCTCACCACCGATAGGAGGGGGCAACGAGCAGTACTTC	TRBJ2-7	TRBV18	NA	NA
CSAESGNTDTQYF	TGCAGCGCTGAGTCAGGGAACACAGATACGCAGTATTTT	TRBJ2-3	TRBV29-1	NA	NA
CASSIIGRERGNEQFF	TGTGCCAGTAGTATAATCGGGCGGGAGAGGGGAAATGAGCAGTTCTTC	TRBJ2-1	TRBV19	NA	TRBD2
CASSPPTGGLNIQYF	TGTGCCAGCTCACCACCGACAGGGGGCCTAAACATTCAGTACTTC	TRBJ2-4	TRBV18	NA	TRBD1
CASSHGTSGGKGYNEQFF	TGTGCCAGCAGCCATGGGACTAGCGGTGGCAAAGGGTACAATGAGCAGTTCTTC	TRBJ2-1	TRBV4-2	NA	TRBD2
CAISESIGGWASYEQYF	TGTGCCATCAGTGAGTCGATAGGAGGTTGGGCTTCCTACGAGCAGTACTTC	TRBJ2-7	TRBV10-3	NA	NA
CASSQFLGQAIEAFF	TGCGCCAGCAGCCAATTCCTGGGACAGGCCATCGAAGCTTTCTTT	TRBJ1-1	TRBV4-1	NA	TRBD1
CASSIAGGRDTQYF	TGTGCCAGTAGTATAGCGGGAGGGAGAGATACGCAGTATTTT	TRBJ2-3	TRBV19	NA	TRBD2